Listed below are T cell receptor beta chains from one sample, sequenced in a study of T-cell reconstitution after alpha-beta-depleted transplantation in children. TCRdb re-called the PCR reads through MiXCR, storing one row per CDR3 protein. The repertoire has around 370,000 distinct CDR3 sequences, around 10% of them found once; the top ten carry less than 2.5%. Source: PBMCs from the stem cell graft donor, taken from the stem cell graft. The receptors derive from a human donor who donated a stem cell graft to a child with acute lymphoblastic leukemia. Each CDR3 is given with its conserved first and last residue. Fields, in order: D gene, J gene, clone size, V gene, CDR3 protein, CDR3 DNA. The D gene is left open where the match is weak. Clone size, where shown, is once, few, many, or a class for clones that have expanded.

. | TRBJ2-5 | many | TRBV20-1 | CSARDSELIEETQYF | TGCAGTGCTAGAGATTCTGAGCTTATCGAAGAGACCCAGTACTTC
. | TRBJ1-4 | . | TRBV15 | CATSKAFRGNEKLFF | TGTGCCACCAGCAAAGCGTTCAGGGGAAATGAAAAACTGTTTTTT
. | TRBJ2-1 | . | TRBV11-1 | CASSELSSGWNSYNEQFF | TGTGCCAGCAGCGAACTAAGTAGCGGATGGAACTCCTACAATGAGCAGTTCTTC
. | TRBJ2-7 | . | TRBV7-8 | CASSSIPDKGLYEQYF | TGTGCCAGCAGCTCCATCCCTGACAAGGGGCTTTACGAGCAGTACTTC
. | TRBJ1-2 | few | TRBV25-1 | CASSSPPGGYGYTF | TGTGCCAGCAGCAGCCCCCCGGGCGGCTATGGCTACACCTTC
. | TRBJ2-5 | few | TRBV7-9 | CASSSPAGGTVSETQYF | TGTGCCAGCAGCTCCCCCGCCGGGGGCACCGTATCGGAGACCCAGTACTTC
TRBD2 | TRBJ2-3 | few | TRBV20-1 | CSATTSGFGDTQYF | TGCAGTGCTACGACTAGCGGTTTCGGAGATACGCAGTATTTT
TRBD2 | TRBJ2-1 | few | TRBV10-3 | CAIRSGRRHEQFF | TGTGCCATCAGAAGCGGGAGGAGGCACGAGCAGTTCTTC
. | TRBJ1-5 | many | TRBV10-3 | CAISDTNQPQHF | TGTGCCATCAGTGACACAAATCAGCCCCAGCATTTT
TRBD2 | TRBJ2-1 | few | TRBV2 | CASSGLAGGEEQFF | TGTGCCAGCAGTGGTCTAGCGGGAGGTGAAGAGCAGTTCTTC
TRBD1 | TRBJ2-5 | few | TRBV7-9 | CASSSPGTGEETQYF | TGTGCCAGCAGCTCCCCCGGGACAGGGGAAGAGACCCAGTACTTC
. | TRBJ2-6 | . | TRBV2 | CASSFVAGRVPGANVLTF | TGTGCCAGCAGTTTCGTGGCAGGGAGAGTTCCTGGGGCCAACGTCCTGACTTTC
. | TRBJ1-4 | . | TRBV18 | CASSDQQGTNEKLFF | TGTGCCAGCTCAGATCAGCAGGGGACTAATGAAAAACTGTTTTTT
TRBD1 | TRBJ2-7 | . | TRBV28 | CASSSPDRGPHEQYF | TGTGCCAGCAGTTCCCCGGACAGGGGCCCCCACGAGCAGTACTTC
TRBD1 | TRBJ1-2 | . | TRBV7-2 | CASTKGAAGIMGGYTF | TGTGCCAGCACCAAGGGGGCCGCCGGGATTATGGGTGGCTACACCTTC
. | TRBJ2-7 | many | TRBV9 | CASSLGGTAYEQYF | TGTGCCAGCAGCTTGGGAGGAACAGCCTACGAGCAGTACTTC
. | TRBJ1-2 | . | TRBV7-2 | CASSLEAPFHYGYTF | TGTGCCAGCAGCTTAGAAGCCCCCTTTCACTATGGCTACACCTTC
TRBD1 | TRBJ2-7 | many | TRBV5-6 | CASSLIPGTGVYEQYF | TGTGCCAGCAGCTTAATCCCCGGGACAGGGGTATACGAGCAGTACTTC